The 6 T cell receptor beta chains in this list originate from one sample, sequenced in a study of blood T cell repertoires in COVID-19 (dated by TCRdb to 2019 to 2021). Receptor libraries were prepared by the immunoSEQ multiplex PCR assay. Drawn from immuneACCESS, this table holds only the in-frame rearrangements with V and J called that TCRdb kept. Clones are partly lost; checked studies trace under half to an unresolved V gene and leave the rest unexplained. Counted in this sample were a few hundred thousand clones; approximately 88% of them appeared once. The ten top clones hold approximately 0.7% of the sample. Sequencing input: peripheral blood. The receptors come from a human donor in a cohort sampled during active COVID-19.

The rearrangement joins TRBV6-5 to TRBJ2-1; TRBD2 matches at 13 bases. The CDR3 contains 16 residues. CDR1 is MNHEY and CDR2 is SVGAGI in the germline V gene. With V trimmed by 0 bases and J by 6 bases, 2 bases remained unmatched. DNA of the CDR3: TGTGCCAGCAGTTACTCGGGACTAGCGGGGTCCAATGAGCAGTTCTTC. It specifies CASSYSGLAGSNEQFF.

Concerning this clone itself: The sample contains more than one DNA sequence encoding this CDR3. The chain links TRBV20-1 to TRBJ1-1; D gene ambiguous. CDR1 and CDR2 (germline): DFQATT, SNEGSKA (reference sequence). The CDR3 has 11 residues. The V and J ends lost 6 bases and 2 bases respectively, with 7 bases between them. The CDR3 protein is CSAGGNTEAFF. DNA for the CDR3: TGCAGTGCCGGCGGTAACACTGAAGCTTTCTTT.

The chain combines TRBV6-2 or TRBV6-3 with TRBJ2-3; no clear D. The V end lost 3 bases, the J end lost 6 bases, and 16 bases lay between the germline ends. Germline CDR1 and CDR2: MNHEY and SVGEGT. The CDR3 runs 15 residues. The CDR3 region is CASSYPRLITDTQYF. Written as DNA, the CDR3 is TGTGCCAGCAGTTATCCCCGACTCATAACCGATACGCAGTATTTT.

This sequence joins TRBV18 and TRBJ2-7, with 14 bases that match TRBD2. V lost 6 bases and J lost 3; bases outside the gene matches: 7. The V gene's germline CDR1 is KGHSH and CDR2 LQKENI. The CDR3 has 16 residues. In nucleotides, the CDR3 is TGTGCCAGCTCCCTCAATGGACTAGCGGGAGGCTACGAGCAGTACTTC. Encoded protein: CASSLNGLAGGYEQYF. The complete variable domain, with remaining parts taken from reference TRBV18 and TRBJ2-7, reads NAGVMQNPRHLVRRRGQEARLRCSPMKGHSHVYWYRQLPEEGLKFMVYLQKENIIDESGMPKERFSAEFPKEGPSILRIQQVVRGDSAAYFCASSLNGLAGGYEQYFGPGTRLTVT.

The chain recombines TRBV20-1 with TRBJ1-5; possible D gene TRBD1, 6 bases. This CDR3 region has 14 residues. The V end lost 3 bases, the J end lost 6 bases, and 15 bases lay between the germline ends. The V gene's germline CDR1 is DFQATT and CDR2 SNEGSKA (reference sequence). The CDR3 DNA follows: TGCAGTGCTAGTACTTCGGGGGGCGGTCAGCCCCAGCATTTT. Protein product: CSASTSGGGQPQHF.

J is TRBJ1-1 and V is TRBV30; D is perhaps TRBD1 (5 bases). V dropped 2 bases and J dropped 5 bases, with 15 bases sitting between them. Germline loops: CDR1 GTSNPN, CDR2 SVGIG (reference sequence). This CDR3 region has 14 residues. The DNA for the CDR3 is TGTGCCTGGAGTCTCACTCTAGGGGAAACTGAAGCTTTCTTT. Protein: CAWSLTLGETEAFF.